One sample yielded the 21 T cell receptor beta chains listed below, sequenced in a study of CD8 T cells in ankylosing spondylitis. TCRdb processed the 5' RACE reads anew with MiXCR; each CDR3 protein has one entry. There are 250,000 to 350,000 distinct CDR3 sequences in the sample; about 20% occur only once, and roughly 4% lies in the top ten. The sample comprised blood, either unsorted or a sorted T cell fraction (not recorded which). These receptors originate from a female donor with ankylosing spondylitis or in good health (not recorded which).

J is TRBJ1-5 and V is TRBV5-1, with D uncertain. CDR1 is SGHRS and CDR2 is YFSETQ in the germline V gene. This CDR3 spans 14 amino acids. V gave up 5 bases and J gave up 3 bases, with 12 bases separating them. CDR3 nucleotide sequence: TGCGCCAGCAGGGTGGGTGGTGACAATCAGCCCCAGCATTTT. It yields the protein CASRVGGDNQPQHF.

The V and J genes are TRBV11-2 and TRBJ2-7; the match to TRBD2 covers 12 bases. The CDR3 loop spans 15 amino acids. Germline assignment: CDR1 SGHAT and CDR2 FQNNGV. V gave up 7 bases and J gave up 2 bases; unmatched junction bases: 6. CDR3 bases: TGTGCCAGCACCCTACTAGCGGGAGGTCCCTACGAGCAGTACTTC. Protein sequence: CASTLLAGGPYEQYF.

The V gene is TRBV4-1, the J gene TRBJ1-5; D unclear. V lost 4 bases and J lost 1, with 17 bases in between. The CDR3 runs 17 residues. Germline V gene lookup returns CDR1 MGHRA and CDR2 YSYEKL. The CDR3 is CASSPLPLGGSNQPQHF. As DNA, the CDR3 is TGCGCCAGCAGCCCACTCCCCCTTGGTGGAAGCAATCAGCCCCAGCATTTT.

The chain uses TRBV18 and TRBJ2-7; D call uncertain. Trimming removed 2 bases from V and 3 bases from J, with 11 bases in between. Germline loops: CDR1 KGHSH, CDR2 LQKENI. The CDR3 runs to 14 residues. The CDR3: CASSPGGLRYEQYF. CDR3 nucleotides: TGTGCCAGCTCACCAGGTGGGCTCCGCTACGAGCAGTACTTC.

The V and J genes are TRBV12-3 or TRBV12-4 and TRBJ1-4; TRBD1 is a possible D gene (6 bases). CDR3 size: 14 residues. The V end was cut by 4 bases, the J end by 7 bases, with 13 bases between. This CDR3 reads CASSWTALGEKLFF. The CDR3, as DNA: TGTGCCAGCAGTTGGACAGCCTTGGGTGAAAAACTGTTTTTT.

The J gene is TRBJ1-2, the V gene TRBV7-2; the D is unclear. The CDR3 runs to 14 residues. The V and J ends lost 8 bases and 5 bases respectively, with 18 bases between them. CDR1 and CDR2 from the germline V gene are SGHTA and FQGNSA. The CDR3 here is CASLRVGGLYGYTF. CDR3 nucleotides: TGTGCCAGCCTTCGGGTTGGTGGGTTGTATGGCTACACCTTC.

The V gene is TRBV6-1, the J gene TRBJ1-5, with 8 positions matching TRBD1. CDR1 MNHNS and CDR2 SASEGT come from the germline V gene. This CDR3 spans 15 amino acids. V trimming: 5 bases; J trimming: 1 base; junction bases outside the gene matches: 4. CDR3 nucleotide sequence: TGTGCCAGCAGTCGGACAGGGTCCAGCAATCAGCCCCAGCATTTT. Translating gives CASSRTGSSNQPQHF.

This clonotype has ten or more counts. The chain couples TRBV20-1 to TRBJ2-1, with D tentatively TRBD2 (5 bases). Germline CDR1 is DFQATT and CDR2 is SNEGSKA (reference sequence). The CDR3 loop spans 12 amino acids. V was pared by 1 base and J by 10 bases, with 11 bases between. The CDR3 reads CSARASGGEQFF. The CDR3 DNA is TGCAGTGCTAGAGCCAGTGGAGGCGAGCAGTTCTTC.

The rearrangement uses TRBV21-1 and TRBJ2-1; the table's D gene call, TRBD1, was not cross checked with the DNA. TRBV21-1 corresponds to a pseudogene. The CDR3 totals 17 residues. The CDR3 loop is CASSNSTGDILWNEQFF. CDR3 nucleotide sequence: TGTGCCAGCAGCAATTCGACAGGGGATATACTGTGGAATGAGCAGTTCTTC.

The sample holds many counts of this clonotype. The chain has TRBV29-1 and TRBJ2-3, with D possibly matching TRBD2 (6 bases). The CDR3 runs 14 residues. The ends were cut back, 1 base at V and 4 bases at J, with 12 bases in the middle. CDR1 is SQVTM, CDR2 ANQGSEA, per germline. The CDR3 loop is CSVEVAGSSDTQYF. The CDR3 DNA reads as TGCAGCGTTGAAGTGGCGGGAAGCTCAGATACGCAGTATTTT.

J is TRBJ1-2 and V is TRBV20-1; 8 bases line up with TRBD1. The CDR3 totals 15 residues. V gave up 3 bases and J gave up 4 bases; unmatched junction bases: 10. Germline V gene sequence: CDR1 DFQATT, CDR2 SNEGSKA (reference sequence). The DNA for the CDR3 is TGCAGTGCTAGCCAGACAGGGGCCTACGGCTATGGCTACACCTTC. Protein: CSASQTGAYGYGYTF.

The V and J genes are TRBV29-1 and TRBJ2-2; 9 bases fit TRBD1. This CDR3 is built from 14 residues. Trimming at V came to 7 bases and at J to 7 bases, leaving 10 bases not matched to a gene. The V gene's germline CDR1 is SQVTM and CDR2 ANQGSEA. The CDR3: CSAETGGKVGELFF. CDR3 nucleotide sequence: TGCAGCGCAGAAACAGGGGGCAAGGTCGGGGAGCTGTTTTTT.

This clonotype was seen more than once but under ten times. V is TRBV12-3 or TRBV12-4 and J is TRBJ2-5; D unclear. The CDR3 is 13 residues long. The germline V and J ends were trimmed by 6 bases and 1 base, with 9 bases remaining between them. The CDR3: CASRLQVQETQYF. Written as DNA, the CDR3 is TGTGCCAGCAGATTGCAAGTCCAAGAGACCCAGTACTTC.

The CDR3 loop reads CASSQEPRHNTDTQYF. The CDR3 nucleotides are TGCGCCAGCAGCCAAGAACCCAGACATAACACAGATACGCAGTATTTT. The chain joins TRBV4-3 to TRBJ2-3, with D unresolved. CDR3 length: 16 amino acids. CDR1 is LGHNA, CDR2 YSLEER, per germline. V shed 0 bases and J shed 2 bases, with 12 bases lying between them.

V is TRBV5-6 and J is TRBJ2-4, with 15 nucleotides matching TRBD2. The V gene end was trimmed by 4 bases and the J gene end by 1 base; junction bases not matched to a gene: 9. Germline V gene data show CDR1 as SGHDT and CDR2 as YYEEEE. The CDR3 loop spans 19 amino acids. CDR3: CASSPRGLAGGLAKNIQYF. CDR3 DNA: TGTGCCAGCAGCCCCAGGGGACTAGCGGGAGGTCTTGCCAAAAACATTCAGTACTTC.

This clonotype was observed a few times. V gene TRBV6-6 combines with J gene TRBJ2-1; TRBD2 is a possible D gene (6 bases). Germline CDR1 is MNHNY and CDR2 is SVGAGI (reference sequence). The CDR3 is made up of 13 amino acids. The ends were cut back, 7 bases at V and 4 bases at J, with 11 bases in the middle. The CDR3 reads CASTGTPYNEQFF. In DNA form, the CDR3 reads TGTGCCAGCACCGGGACTCCATACAATGAGCAGTTCTTC.

This sequence joins TRBV6-1 and TRBJ2-7; 8 bases map to TRBD1. The junction had 7 bases not matched to a gene; V was cut back by 7 bases and J by 2 bases. From germline, CDR1 is MNHNS and CDR2 SASEGT. The CDR3 has 14 residues. The CDR3 nucleotides are TGTGCCAGCAACCCACAGGGGGAAGCCTACGAGCAGTACTTC. Its protein is CASNPQGEAYEQYF.

This clonotype was counted between two and nine times. This rearrangement joins TRBV11-2 to TRBJ1-6; D is possibly TRBD1 (5 bases). V was pared by 2 bases and J by 3 bases, with 14 bases between. The CDR3 consists of 17 residues. Germline V CDR1 and CDR2: SGHAT, FQNNGV. The CDR3 DNA is TGTGCCAGCAGCTTACGAGGGACGGTCGTCTATAATTCACCCCTCCACTTT. Its translation is CASSLRGTVVYNSPLHF.

Note on this clonotype: At one end the junction does not follow the germline gene, possibly because of a read error. The chain is built from TRBV12-3 or TRBV12-4 and TRBJ2-7; D not resolved. The CDR3 consists of 13 residues. For the CDR3, the DNA is TGTGTCAGCAGTCCCGGATGGTTCGGCGAGCAGTACTTC. Its protein product is CVSSPGWFGEQYF.

The chain recombines TRBV20-1 with TRBJ2-5, with D possibly matching TRBD2 (5 bases). Trimming took off 4 bases at V and 1 base at J, with 16 bases between the two ends. The V gene's germline CDR1 is DFQATT and CDR2 SNEGSKA (reference sequence). The CDR3 has 15 amino acids. The CDR3 DNA reads TGCAGTGCTATCGCCGGACTCCAGCCCCAAGAGACCCAGTACTTC. Protein product: CSAIAGLQPQETQYF.

The chain employs TRBV24-1 and TRBJ2-2; possibly TRBD2 for D (5 bases). Germline V gene sequence: CDR1 KGHDR, CDR2 SFDVKD. The CDR3 length is 16 residues. V lost 4 bases, J lost 5 bases, and 16 bases lay in between. CDR3 protein: CATSDPLRGNTGELFF. In nucleotides, the CDR3 is TGTGCCACCAGTGACCCCTTACGAGGGAATACCGGGGAGCTGTTTTTT.